This is a list of T cell receptor beta chains from one sample in a study of blood T cell repertoires in COVID-19. Data came from immunoSEQ multiplex PCR; TCRdb stores just in-frame clones and leaves some out. The sample has some 120,000 clones, 85% seen once. The sample consisted of peripheral blood. These receptors came from a man aged 80 or over with active or convalescent COVID-19. CDR3s include the opening cysteine and the closing phenylalanine or tryptophan. Fields, in order: clone size, V gene, J gene, D gene, CDR3 protein, CDR3 DNA. A D gene is named only where the DNA matches it firmly. Where a row states a size, it is once, few, many or the class of an expanded clone; other rows omit it.

abundance: -
v_gene: TRBV24-1
j_gene: TRBJ2-3
d_gene: TRBD1
CDR3aa: CATSDYRDRVTDTQYF
CDR3nt: TGTGCCACCAGTGATTATCGGGACAGGGTTACAGATACGCAGTATTTT

abundance: -
v_gene: TRBV28
j_gene: TRBJ1-2
d_gene: -
CDR3aa: CASSLQVPDNRGYTF
CDR3nt: TGTGCCAGCAGTTTACAGGTTCCGGACAATCGAGGCTACACCTTC

abundance: -
v_gene: TRBV11-2
j_gene: TRBJ2-1
d_gene: -
CDR3aa: CASSLLRGAGNEQFF
CDR3nt: TGTGCCAGCAGCTTATTGCGGGGCGCAGGCAATGAGCAGTTCTTC

abundance: few
v_gene: TRBV27
j_gene: TRBJ2-1
d_gene: -
CDR3aa: CASSLRRAGSYNEQFF
CDR3nt: TGTGCCAGCAGTTTGAGGAGGGCCGGGTCCTACAATGAGCAGTTCTTC

abundance: -
v_gene: TRBV7-2
j_gene: TRBJ2-1
d_gene: -
CDR3aa: CASSAGLNEQFF
CDR3nt: TGTGCCAGCAGCGCGGGGTTAAATGAGCAGTTCTTC

abundance: -
v_gene: TRBV19
j_gene: TRBJ1-5
d_gene: -
CDR3aa: CASGVVAGFNQPQHF
CDR3nt: TGTGCCAGCGGGGTAGTGGCGGGCTTCAATCAGCCCCAGCATTTT

abundance: -
v_gene: TRBV12-3/TRBV12-4
j_gene: TRBJ2-6
d_gene: -
CDR3aa: CATQGSGANVLTF
CDR3nt: TGTGCCACTCAGGGCTCTGGGGCCAACGTCCTGACTTTC

abundance: -
v_gene: TRBV15
j_gene: TRBJ1-1
d_gene: -
CDR3aa: CATSPGGSLLKLKEAFF
CDR3nt: TGTGCCACCAGCCCGGGAGGCTCCCTTCTGAAGCTTAAGGAAGCTTTCTTT

abundance: -
v_gene: TRBV7-2
j_gene: TRBJ1-2
d_gene: TRBD1
CDR3aa: CASSRTGAIYGYTF
CDR3nt: TGTGCCAGCAGTCGGACAGGGGCGATCTATGGCTACACCTTC

abundance: -
v_gene: TRBV28
j_gene: TRBJ2-3
d_gene: -
CDR3aa: CASRGAGGTDTQYF
CDR3nt: TGTGCCAGCCGAGGGGCAGGGGGGACAGATACGCAGTATTTT

abundance: -
v_gene: TRBV11-2
j_gene: TRBJ2-7
d_gene: -
CDR3aa: CASSRWTAPYEQYF
CDR3nt: TGTGCCAGCAGCCGTTGGACAGCCCCCTACGAGCAGTACTTC

abundance: -
v_gene: TRBV5-4
j_gene: TRBJ2-3
d_gene: TRBD2
CDR3aa: CASSTLAGLVSTDTQYF
CDR3nt: TGTGCCAGCAGCACCCTAGCGGGGCTTGTTAGCACAGATACGCAGTATTTT

abundance: -
v_gene: TRBV5-1
j_gene: TRBJ2-3
d_gene: TRBD2
CDR3aa: CASSLDSGRNTQYF
CDR3nt: TGCGCCAGCAGCTTGGACAGCGGGAGGAATACGCAGTATTTT

abundance: -
v_gene: TRBV30
j_gene: TRBJ2-7
d_gene: TRBD1
CDR3aa: CASTGTGFYEQYF
CDR3nt: TGTGCCAGTACCGGGACAGGGTTTTACGAGCAGTACTTC

abundance: -
v_gene: TRBV11-2
j_gene: TRBJ2-6
d_gene: -
CDR3aa: CASSSLRGANVLTF
CDR3nt: TGTGCCAGCAGCTCCCTTAGAGGGGCCAACGTCCTGACTTTC

abundance: -
v_gene: TRBV18
j_gene: TRBJ2-1
d_gene: TRBD1
CDR3aa: CASSPWQGDYNEQFF
CDR3nt: TGTGCCAGCTCCCCCTGGCAGGGGGATTACAATGAGCAGTTCTTC

abundance: once
v_gene: TRBV3-1/TRBV3-2
j_gene: TRBJ1-1
d_gene: -
CDR3aa: CASSQTNRVAEAFF
CDR3nt: TGTGCCAGCAGCCAAACGAACAGGGTCGCTGAAGCTTTCTTT

abundance: once
v_gene: TRBV19
j_gene: TRBJ2-5
d_gene: -
CDR3aa: CASSGGPQETQYF
CDR3nt: TGTGCCAGTAGTGGGGGCCCGCAAGAGACCCAGTACTTC

abundance: -
v_gene: TRBV6-4
j_gene: TRBJ2-3
d_gene: -
CDR3aa: CASSDSQGGADTQYF
CDR3nt: TGTGCCAGCAGTGACTCGCAGGGTGGCGCAGATACGCAGTATTTT